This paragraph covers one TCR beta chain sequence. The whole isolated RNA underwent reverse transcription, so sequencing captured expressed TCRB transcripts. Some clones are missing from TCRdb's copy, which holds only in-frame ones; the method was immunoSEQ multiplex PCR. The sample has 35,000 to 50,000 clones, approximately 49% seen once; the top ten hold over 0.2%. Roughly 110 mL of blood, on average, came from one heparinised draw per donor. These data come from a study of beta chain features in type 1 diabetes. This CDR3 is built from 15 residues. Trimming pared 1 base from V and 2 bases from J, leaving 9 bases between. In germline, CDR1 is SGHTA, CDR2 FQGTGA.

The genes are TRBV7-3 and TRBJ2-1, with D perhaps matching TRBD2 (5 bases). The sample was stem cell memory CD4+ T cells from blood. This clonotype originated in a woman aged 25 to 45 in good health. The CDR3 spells CASSLKSGAYNEQFF. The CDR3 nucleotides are TGTGCCAGCAGCTTAAAAAGCGGAGCCTACAATGAGCAGTTCTTC.